These T cell receptor beta chains were read from a single sample in a study of CD8+ T cells in alopecia areata. The method was immunoSEQ multiplex PCR; TCRdb's version includes in-frame clones alone and lacks a portion of them. The sample yields 90,000 to 100,000 clones, 41% seen once. Material: CD4+ T cells sorted from blood. The receptors originated from a human donor with alopecia areata. Each CDR3 is given with its conserved first and last residue. Fields, in order: V gene, J gene, D gene, clone size, CDR3 protein, CDR3 DNA. D genes are given only for firm matches. Size is stated for part of the rows, as once, few or many counts, or as a class when the clone is expanded.

V gene: TRBV5-1; J gene: TRBJ1-1; D gene: TRBD1; clone size: -; CDR3 protein: CASSLLRPTGMGTEAFF; CDR3 DNA: TGCGCCAGCAGCTTGCTCCGACCGACAGGGATGGGCACTGAAGCTTTCTTT
V gene: TRBV30; J gene: TRBJ1-2; D gene: TRBD1; clone size: -; CDR3 protein: CAWSATGFGYTF; CDR3 DNA: TGTGCCTGGAGTGCGACAGGGTTTGGCTACACCTTC
V gene: TRBV28; J gene: TRBJ2-5; D gene: -; clone size: few; CDR3 protein: CASRSITGTRETQYF; CDR3 DNA: TGTGCCAGCAGATCGATCACGGGTACCCGAGAGACCCAGTACTTC
V gene: TRBV14; J gene: TRBJ1-6; D gene: -; clone size: few; CDR3 protein: CASSQDRLGGGSPLHF; CDR3 DNA: TGTGCCAGCAGCCAAGATCGGCTAGGGGGTGGATCACCCCTCCACTTT
V gene: TRBV7-8; J gene: TRBJ2-5; D gene: -; clone size: -; CDR3 protein: CASRDRDWRMETQYF; CDR3 DNA: TGTGCCAGCAGGGACCGGGACTGGAGAATGGAGACCCAGTACTTC
V gene: TRBV7-3; J gene: TRBJ2-3; D gene: -; clone size: -; CDR3 protein: CASSLKPPRTYPSTDTQYF; CDR3 DNA: TGTGCCAGCAGCTTAAAGCCCCCCAGGACCTATCCAAGCACAGATACGCAGTATTTT
V gene: TRBV2; J gene: TRBJ2-1; D gene: -; clone size: once; CDR3 protein: CASSTPPGTNNNEQFF; CDR3 DNA: TGTGCCAGCAGTACTCCCCCCGGGACAAATAACAATGAGCAGTTCTTC
V gene: TRBV30; J gene: TRBJ1-1; D gene: -; clone size: few; CDR3 protein: CALRRAGAFF; CDR3 DNA: TGTGCACTCCGGCGGGCAGGAGCTTTCTTT
V gene: TRBV27; J gene: TRBJ1-6; D gene: -; clone size: -; CDR3 protein: CASTRLRGKGSPLHF; CDR3 DNA: TGTGCCAGCACCCGACTCAGGGGAAAGGGTTCACCCCTCCACTTT
V gene: TRBV10-3; J gene: TRBJ1-5; D gene: -; clone size: few; CDR3 protein: CAISGEQEGQPQHF; CDR3 DNA: TGTGCCATCAGTGGGGAACAGGAGGGTCAGCCCCAGCATTTT
V gene: TRBV30; J gene: TRBJ1-1; D gene: -; clone size: -; CDR3 protein: CAWSVTSGRWTEAFF; CDR3 DNA: TGTGCCTGGAGTGTAACCTCCGGGCGCTGGACTGAAGCTTTCTTT
V gene: TRBV9; J gene: TRBJ2-5; D gene: -; clone size: -; CDR3 protein: CASSQPQGAQYF; CDR3 DNA: TGTGCCAGCAGCCAGCCACAGGGCGCCCAGTACTTC
V gene: TRBV13; J gene: TRBJ2-7; D gene: -; clone size: -; CDR3 protein: CASSLWERWYEQYF; CDR3 DNA: TGTGCCAGCAGCTTGTGGGAGAGGTGGTACGAGCAGTACTTC
V gene: TRBV7-2; J gene: TRBJ2-7; D gene: -; clone size: -; CDR3 protein: CASSLAGVSAAEQYF; CDR3 DNA: TGTGCCAGCAGCTTAGCTGGGGTTAGCGCGGCCGAGCAGTACTTC
V gene: TRBV29-1; J gene: TRBJ2-2; D gene: TRBD2; clone size: few; CDR3 protein: CSVSGSGTGELFF; CDR3 DNA: TGCAGCGTGAGCGGGAGTGGGACCGGGGAGCTGTTTTTT
V gene: TRBV4-1; J gene: TRBJ1-5; D gene: -; clone size: -; CDR3 protein: CASSLSSGYQPQHF; CDR3 DNA: TGCGCCAGCAGCCTTTCCTCAGGGTATCAGCCCCAGCATTTT
V gene: TRBV5-1; J gene: TRBJ2-5; D gene: TRBD1; clone size: few; CDR3 protein: CASSSRDREETQYF; CDR3 DNA: TGCGCCAGCAGCTCGCGGGACAGGGAGGAGACCCAGTACTTC
V gene: TRBV4-3; J gene: TRBJ2-5; D gene: -; clone size: -; CDR3 protein: CASSQDRGETQYF; CDR3 DNA: TGCGCCAGCAGCCAAGATAGGGGTGAGACCCAGTACTTC
V gene: TRBV29-1; J gene: TRBJ2-2; D gene: TRBD2; clone size: few; CDR3 protein: CSVELASGTGELFF; CDR3 DNA: TGCAGCGTTGAATTAGCTAGCGGCACCGGGGAGCTGTTTTTT
V gene: TRBV7-3; J gene: TRBJ2-1; D gene: TRBD1; clone size: -; CDR3 protein: CASSLGQGDEQFF; CDR3 DNA: TGTGCCAGCAGCTTAGGACAGGGCGATGAGCAGTTCTTC
V gene: TRBV23-1; J gene: TRBJ2-3; D gene: -; clone size: few; CDR3 protein: CASSQSNLSSDTQYF; CDR3 DNA: TGCGCCAGCAGTCAATCGAATCTCTCCTCGGATACGCAGTATTTT
V gene: TRBV4-1; J gene: TRBJ2-5; D gene: -; clone size: few; CDR3 protein: CASSQFGTFQETQYF; CDR3 DNA: TGCGCCAGCAGCCAATTTGGGACTTTCCAAGAGACCCAGTACTTC
V gene: TRBV6-1; J gene: TRBJ2-5; D gene: TRBD1; clone size: few; CDR3 protein: CASSSLGTEYF; CDR3 DNA: TGTGCCAGCAGTTCCCTCGGGACAGAGTACTTC
V gene: TRBV6-5; J gene: TRBJ1-1; D gene: TRBD1; clone size: few; CDR3 protein: CASRSGTGSHEAFF; CDR3 DNA: TGTGCCAGCAGATCCGGGACAGGCTCCCATGAAGCTTTCTTT
V gene: TRBV30; J gene: TRBJ1-2; D gene: -; clone size: -; CDR3 protein: CAWSLSSGIYGYTF; CDR3 DNA: TGTGCCTGGAGTCTCTCGTCAGGGATCTATGGCTACACCTTC
V gene: TRBV30; J gene: TRBJ2-7; D gene: -; clone size: -; CDR3 protein: CASSPGKFYEQYF; CDR3 DNA: TGTGCCTCTTCACCCGGTAAATTCTACGAGCAGTACTTC
V gene: TRBV29-1; J gene: TRBJ1-4; D gene: TRBD1; clone size: few; CDR3 protein: CSASGTVNEKLFF; CDR3 DNA: TGCAGCGCATCCGGGACAGTTAATGAAAAACTGTTTTTT
V gene: TRBV4-2; J gene: TRBJ2-3; D gene: -; clone size: -; CDR3 protein: CASSQETSRGDTQYF; CDR3 DNA: TGTGCCAGCAGCCAAGAGACCAGTAGGGGAGATACGCAGTATTTT
V gene: TRBV30; J gene: TRBJ2-6; D gene: -; clone size: -; CDR3 protein: CAWKHAYGANVLTF; CDR3 DNA: TGTGCCTGGAAACACGCGTACGGGGCCAACGTCCTGACTTTC
V gene: TRBV6-5; J gene: TRBJ1-6; D gene: -; clone size: -; CDR3 protein: CASSYARAGRDSPLHF; CDR3 DNA: TGTGCCAGCAGTTACGCTAGGGCAGGGCGGGATTCACCCCTCCACTTT
V gene: TRBV20-1; J gene: TRBJ2-1; D gene: -; clone size: few; CDR3 protein: CSGGFYNEQFF; CDR3 DNA: TGCAGTGGTGGTTTTTACAATGAGCAGTTCTTC
V gene: TRBV7-9; J gene: TRBJ1-1; D gene: -; clone size: -; CDR3 protein: CASSLVMETEAFF; CDR3 DNA: TGTGCCAGCAGCTTAGTCATGGAAACTGAAGCTTTCTTT
V gene: TRBV4-3; J gene: TRBJ2-7; D gene: -; clone size: -; CDR3 protein: CASSQGGGYEQYF; CDR3 DNA: TGCGCCAGCAGCCAAGGCGGTGGCTACGAGCAGTACTTC
V gene: TRBV7-9; J gene: TRBJ2-7; D gene: -; clone size: few; CDR3 protein: CASSLAVLYPYEQYF; CDR3 DNA: TGTGCCAGCAGCTTAGCGGTCCTATACCCTTACGAGCAGTACTTC
V gene: TRBV6-6; J gene: TRBJ2-7; D gene: TRBD1; clone size: -; CDR3 protein: CASSPGQESYEQYF; CDR3 DNA: TGTGCCAGCAGTCCGGGACAGGAATCCTACGAGCAGTACTTC
V gene: TRBV28; J gene: TRBJ2-1; D gene: TRBD2; clone size: once; CDR3 protein: CASSFYSIAGGSYNEQFF; CDR3 DNA: TGTGCCAGCAGTTTCTATTCCATAGCGGGAGGCTCCTACAATGAGCAGTTCTTC
V gene: TRBV19; J gene: TRBJ2-7; D gene: -; clone size: -; CDR3 protein: CASSIELSGGTEQYF; CDR3 DNA: TGTGCCAGTAGTATAGAGCTCTCGGGGGGCACCGAGCAGTACTTC
V gene: TRBV9; J gene: TRBJ2-1; D gene: TRBD1; clone size: -; CDR3 protein: CASSVSVGDRGNVEQFF; CDR3 DNA: TGTGCCAGCAGCGTAAGCGTAGGAGACAGGGGGAACGTTGAGCAGTTCTTC
V gene: TRBV5-1; J gene: TRBJ2-7; D gene: TRBD2; clone size: -; CDR3 protein: CASSHGLASSYEQYF; CDR3 DNA: TGCGCCAGCAGCCACGGACTAGCTAGCTCCTACGAGCAGTACTTC
V gene: TRBV27; J gene: TRBJ2-2; D gene: TRBD2; clone size: -; CDR3 protein: CASSWGLARGELFF; CDR3 DNA: TGTGCCAGCAGCTGGGGACTAGCGCGCGGGGAGCTGTTTTTT
V gene: TRBV5-1; J gene: TRBJ2-3; D gene: TRBD1; clone size: once; CDR3 protein: CASRGTASTDTQYF; CDR3 DNA: TGCGCCAGCAGGGGGACAGCTAGCACAGATACGCAGTATTTT
V gene: TRBV20-1; J gene: TRBJ1-1; D gene: -; clone size: few; CDR3 protein: CSARKGLSFF; CDR3 DNA: TGCAGTGCTAGAAAAGGACTGTCTTTCTTT
V gene: TRBV27; J gene: TRBJ1-1; D gene: -; clone size: -; CDR3 protein: CASSWDTEAFF; CDR3 DNA: TGTGCCAGCAGCTGGGACACTGAAGCTTTCTTT
V gene: TRBV20-1; J gene: TRBJ2-7; D gene: -; clone size: -; CDR3 protein: CSASLDYEQYF; CDR3 DNA: TGCAGTGCTAGCCTGGACTACGAGCAGTACTTC
V gene: TRBV5-1; J gene: TRBJ2-5; D gene: TRBD2; clone size: -; CDR3 protein: CASSRSGLAGFQETQYF; CDR3 DNA: TGCGCCAGCAGCCGATCCGGACTAGCGGGGTTCCAAGAGACCCAGTACTTC
V gene: TRBV10-2; J gene: TRBJ1-1; D gene: -; clone size: -; CDR3 protein: CASRPERLGNTEAFF; CDR3 DNA: TGCGCCAGCAGACCCGAGCGTTTGGGGAACACTGAAGCTTTCTTT
V gene: TRBV5-1; J gene: TRBJ2-1; D gene: -; clone size: -; CDR3 protein: CASSLTPTTTYNEQFF; CDR3 DNA: TGCGCCAGCAGTCTTACACCAACCACTACCTACAATGAGCAGTTCTTC
V gene: TRBV29-1; J gene: TRBJ2-5; D gene: TRBD2; clone size: -; CDR3 protein: CSVGLAGEQETQYF; CDR3 DNA: TGCAGCGTCGGACTAGCGGGAGAACAAGAGACCCAGTACTTC
V gene: TRBV28; J gene: TRBJ2-3; D gene: TRBD1; clone size: -; CDR3 protein: CASRLTGGVGTDTQYF; CDR3 DNA: TGTGCCAGCAGGTTGACAGGGGGCGTGGGGACAGATACGCAGTATTTT
V gene: TRBV15; J gene: TRBJ1-1; D gene: -; clone size: few; CDR3 protein: CATSVAWENTEAFF; CDR3 DNA: TGTGCCACCAGTGTTGCTTGGGAGAACACTGAAGCTTTCTTT
V gene: TRBV7-8; J gene: TRBJ2-7; D gene: -; clone size: -; CDR3 protein: CASSLGGREQYF; CDR3 DNA: TGTGCCAGCAGCCTGGGGGGTCGCGAGCAGTACTTC
V gene: TRBV29-1; J gene: TRBJ2-3; D gene: TRBD2; clone size: -; CDR3 protein: CSVELAGGLPDTQYF; CDR3 DNA: TGCAGCGTTGAACTGGCGGGAGGGCTTCCAGATACGCAGTATTTT
V gene: TRBV29-1; J gene: TRBJ1-2; D gene: -; clone size: -; CDR3 protein: CSVGIRGTLSDYGYTF; CDR3 DNA: TGCAGCGTGGGTATTCGCGGGACACTTTCAGACTATGGCTACACCTTC